The rows below give T cell receptor beta chains drawn from one sample of a study of cytomegalovirus exposure and HLA in healthy donors. The data were produced by immunoSEQ multiplex PCR, yet TCRdb's version contains in-frame clones alone and is incomplete. Among around 190,000 clones listed, 75% to 90% were seen once. The specimen sequenced was PBMCs. The receptors shown here come from a young man in good health and CMV-seropositive. Each CDR3 is given with its conserved first and last residue. A D gene is named only where the DNA matches it firmly. Not every row has a clone size; where given, it reads once, few, many or a size class.

j_call,d_call,clone_size,v_call,cdr3_aa
TRBJ2-3,TRBD1,-,TRBV7-9,CASSYSGTAITDTQYF
TRBJ2-2,TRBD1,-,TRBV27,CASSFGTGDRELFF
TRBJ1-4,-,-,TRBV9,CASSAFATNEKLFF
TRBJ1-1,TRBD1,-,TRBV27,CASRVRGRSTEAFF
TRBJ1-1,-,-,TRBV6-5,CASSAAGATEAFF
TRBJ1-2,TRBD1,few,TRBV19,CASTEGPTGLDGYTF
TRBJ2-1,-,-,TRBV5-1,CASSLEGVATTEQFF
TRBJ2-3,-,-,TRBV11-2,CASSSWGDGTDTQYF
TRBJ2-3,-,-,TRBV28,CASRTSTDTQYF
TRBJ2-2,-,-,TRBV6-6,CASSLQGPNTGELFF
TRBJ1-1,TRBD1,-,TRBV30,CAGQGTQNTEAFF
TRBJ2-1,-,-,TRBV13,CASSPGTLDNEQFF
TRBJ2-7,TRBD1,-,TRBV6-5,CASRDSGTGVHEQYF
TRBJ2-5,TRBD2,-,TRBV2,CASSAGGETQYF
TRBJ1-5,-,few,TRBV25-1,CASRQGSQPQHF
TRBJ1-1,-,-,TRBV6-5,CASRMGGEGDTEAFF
TRBJ1-2,-,-,TRBV6-1,CASSERQLSSYTF
TRBJ2-7,TRBD2,-,TRBV4-1,CASSQGRGGGQYEQYF
TRBJ1-2,TRBD1,-,TRBV28,CASSLGTDNSYGYTF
TRBJ2-1,TRBD2,-,TRBV4-2,CASSRLGLAGSSYNEQFF
TRBJ2-3,TRBD2,once,TRBV4-2,CASSPGLAGVTDTQYF
TRBJ2-5,-,-,TRBV4-1,CASSQPGGRQETQYF
TRBJ1-5,-,once,TRBV4-1,CASSQETGYQPQHF
TRBJ2-3,-,-,TRBV28,CASCPSGGGHTDTQYF
TRBJ1-6,-,-,TRBV28,CASSSNWIGTAYNSPLHF
TRBJ2-5,TRBD1,-,TRBV10-3,CAIADREKETQYF
TRBJ1-2,TRBD1,-,TRBV7-3,CASSLTGTGDYGYTF
TRBJ2-7,TRBD1,-,TRBV27,CASSRRDRDDEQYF
TRBJ2-7,-,once,TRBV27,CASSLPGTYEQYF
TRBJ2-5,-,-,TRBV6-6,CASSQDYQETQYF
TRBJ2-7,TRBD1,-,TRBV27,CASSFLPISGTGVEQYF
TRBJ1-1,-,-,TRBV10-3,CAISDRTEMGAFF
-,-,-,TRBV6-5,CASSYGQDSYEQYF
TRBJ1-5,TRBD1,-,TRBV7-9,CASSLAGQGNQPQHF
TRBJ1-4,TRBD1,-,TRBV9,CASSVSSTGENEKLFF
TRBJ2-5,TRBD2,-,TRBV9,CASSAGGGLETQYF
TRBJ1-5,-,few,TRBV18,CASSAGQPQHF
TRBJ2-1,TRBD2,-,TRBV5-1,CASRQSLAGTYNEQFF
TRBJ2-1,TRBD2,-,TRBV18,CASSPPRTSGSYNEQFF
TRBJ1-1,-,-,TRBV27,CASSLQGRTEAFF
TRBJ2-7,TRBD2,-,TRBV4-1,CASSLERDLLNEQYF
TRBJ2-2,-,few,TRBV2,CASSGPTGELFF
TRBJ2-7,-,few,TRBV28,CASSFGDYEQYF
TRBJ2-2,-,-,TRBV10-3,CAISEEGGAAGELFF
TRBJ2-1,TRBD1,-,TRBV9,CASSPSGTGYNEQFF
TRBJ1-2,-,-,TRBV12-5,CASGSGSLLTGYTF
TRBJ2-4,-,-,TRBV5-8,CASSLLAGAKNIQYF
TRBJ1-1,-,-,TRBV28,CASSPQGFNTEAFF
TRBJ1-2,TRBD1,-,TRBV5-1,CASSSGQEGDGYTF
TRBJ2-5,TRBD2,-,TRBV6-1,CASSRGGQETQYF
TRBJ2-1,TRBD2,-,TRBV5-1,CASSFLAGGPNEQFF
TRBJ1-3,-,-,TRBV6-5,CASASGASGNTIYF
TRBJ2-3,-,-,TRBV5-6,CASSLGPITDTQYF
TRBJ2-3,-,once,TRBV7-9,CASSSVTSTDTQYF
TRBJ1-4,-,-,TRBV7-9,CASSFTTGGPTNEKLFF
TRBJ1-6,TRBD1,-,TRBV28,CASSSLDREESPLHF
TRBJ1-2,-,-,TRBV7-2,CASSLGRNYGYTF
TRBJ1-3,-,-,TRBV12-5,CASGLVLGEGWGNTIYF
TRBJ2-1,-,-,TRBV2,CASSERAGFDEQFF
TRBJ1-2,-,-,TRBV28,CASSVSGDYGYTF